These 27 T cell receptor beta chains came from one sample sequenced in a study of OX40 agonist ivuxolimab in advanced cancers. Sequencing was performed with immunoSEQ multiplex PCR; in TCRdb, only in-frame clones are kept and a portion is missing. The sample contains roughly 50,000 clones, 75% to 90% of which appear only once. The sample consisted of CD4+ or CD8+ T cells sorted from blood, taken in a trial of the OX40 agonist ivuxolimab. The source of these receptors is an adult with an advanced solid tumor such as melanoma, head and neck, liver or kidney cancer.

V gene TRBV30 combines with J gene TRBJ2-7; possible D gene TRBD2, 6 bases. CDR1 is GTSNPN, CDR2 SVGIG, per germline (reference sequence). The CDR3 loop spans 15 amino acids. V lost 0 bases and J lost 0, with 12 bases in between. CDR3 DNA sequence: TGTGCCTGGAGTGTAGGAGGGGCAAGCTCCTACGAGCAGTACTTC. As protein: CAWSVGGASSYEQYF.

This clone has only one observation. The chain carries TRBV2 and TRBJ1-2; tentative D call: TRBD1 (6 bases). The germline gives CDR1 SNHLY, CDR2 FYNNEI. V was pared by 11 bases and J by 6 bases, with 16 bases between. The CDR3 extends over 12 amino acids. The CDR3 protein is CAGYGGANGYTF. CDR3 bases: TGTGCCGGTTACGGGGGGGCGAATGGCTACACCTTC.

This clone has only a few counts. The rearrangement uses TRBV10-2 and TRBJ2-7, with TRBD1 identical over 7 bases. V shed 4 bases and J 4 bases; nucleotides not matched to a gene: 13. Germline V gene data show CDR1 as WSHSY and CDR2 as SAAADI. The CDR3 sequence is 16 residues long. CDR3 sequence: CASSAAEGAKPYEQYF. In DNA form, the CDR3 reads TGCGCCAGCAGTGCCGCCGAGGGGGCAAAACCGTACGAGCAGTACTTC.

The V and J genes are TRBV19 and TRBJ2-1; 12 bases agree with TRBD1. The germline V gene has CDR1 LNHDA and CDR2 SQIVND (reference sequence). CDR3 size: 16 residues. V lost 4 bases and J lost 6; bases outside the gene matches: 7. CDR3 in amino acids: CASSTNRDRGRNEQFF. Written as DNA, the CDR3 is TGTGCCAGTAGTACGAACCGGGACAGGGGGCGCAATGAGCAGTTCTTC.

This chain joins TRBV6-6 and TRBJ1-2; D ambiguous. The CDR3 has 15 amino acids. Germline V gives CDR1 MNHNY, CDR2 SVGAGI (reference sequence). The V and J ends lost 0 bases and 8 bases respectively, with 16 bases between them. The CDR3 nucleotides are TGTGCCAGCAGTTACTCGGATCCTTCCGCGGGAGGCTACACCTTC. This codes for CASSYSDPSAGGYTF.

The genes are TRBV7-2 and TRBJ2-5, with 13 nucleotides matching TRBD2. The CDR3 sequence is 15 residues long. Losses at the gene ends were 3 bases for V and 4 bases for J; bases not matched to a gene: 2. CDR1 SGHTA and CDR2 FQGNSA come from the germline V gene. CDR3 in amino acids: CASSFGLAGVETQYF. In DNA form, the CDR3 reads TGTGCCAGCAGCTTTGGACTAGCGGGAGTAGAGACCCAGTACTTC. Combining the CDR3 with reference TRBV7-2 and TRBJ2-5 gives the whole variable domain GAGVSQSPSNKVTEKGKDVELRCDPISGHTALYWYRQSLGQGLEFLIYFQGNSAPDKSGLPSDRFSAERTGGSVSTLTIQRTQQEDSAVYLCASSFGLAGVETQYFGPGTRLLVL.

The chain is built from TRBV6-4 and TRBJ2-5; weak D call: TRBD1 (6 bases). Germline CDR1 reads MRHNA; CDR2 reads SNTAGT. Trimming cost V 6 bases and J 4 bases, with 12 bases left between them. This CDR3 is 13 amino acids long. The CDR3 sequence: CASRLQGRETQYF. CDR3 sequence (DNA): TGTGCCAGCAGACTACAGGGAAGAGAGACCCAGTACTTC.

This clone was seen a single time. The chain combines TRBV5-1 with TRBJ2-7; 7 bases map to TRBD1. CDR1 and CDR2 (germline): SGHRS, YFSETQ. After removal of 0 bases from V and 7 bases from J, the junction contained 7 bases not matched to a gene. CDR3 length equals 14 residues. The CDR3 coding sequence is TGCGCCAGCAGCTTGGACAGGGGAACTGGGGAGCAGTACTTC. Translating it yields CASSLDRGTGEQYF.

The chain carries TRBV7-2 and TRBJ2-3; the D gene is possibly TRBD2 (6 bases). Germline assignment: CDR1 SGHTA and CDR2 FQGNSA. The CDR3 is 16 amino acids. V dropped 5 bases and J dropped 4 bases, with 19 bases sitting between them. The CDR3 spells CASSDSPSAGPDTQYF. The CDR3 region has the DNA TGTGCCAGCAGCGATTCCCCCAGCGCGGGGCCAGATACGCAGTATTTT.

The rearrangement uses TRBV14 and TRBJ1-2; 7 positions match TRBD1. Germline-derived CDR1 and CDR2 are SGHDN and FVKESK. The J segment lost 5 bases and the V segment lost 4 bases, leaving 4 bases of the junction unmatched. There are 13 residues in the CDR3. The CDR3: CASSLSTGYGYTF. DNA of the CDR3: TGTGCCAGCAGCCTATCGACAGGGTATGGCTACACCTTC.

The rearrangement joins TRBV30 to TRBJ1-1; no clear D. Germline lookup yields CDR1 GTSNPN and CDR2 SVGIG (reference sequence). Trimming removed 3 bases at V and 0 bases at J, with 8 bases between. This CDR3 comprises 13 residues. CDR3 protein: CAWSPGLNTEAFF. The CDR3, as DNA: TGTGCCTGGAGCCCCGGTCTGAACACTGAAGCTTTCTTT. Variable domain in full (rest from reference TRBV30 and TRBJ1-1): SQTIHQWPATLVQPVGSPLSLECTVEGTSNPNLYWYRQAAGRGLQLLFYSVGIGQISSEVPQNLSASRPQDRQFILSSKKLLLSDSGFYLCAWSPGLNTEAFFGQGTRLTVV.

The rearrangement joins TRBV2 to TRBJ1-5; D may be TRBD1 (5 bases). Germline V gene lookup returns CDR1 SNHLY and CDR2 FYNNEI. V lost 7 bases to trimming and J lost 6 bases, with 16 bases between them. This CDR3 is 14 amino acids long. CDR3 bases: TGTGCCAGCACCAAAGAGACGGGGACTCAGCCCCAGCATTTT. This gives the protein CASTKETGTQPQHF.

V usage is TRBV11-2 and J usage is TRBJ1-2; a weak D match, TRBD1 (5 bases). The CDR3 is 13 amino acids. Deletions cut 5 bases from V and 4 bases from J, with 11 bases between. Germline CDR1 reads SGHAT; CDR2 reads FQNNGV. The CDR3 sequence: CASSTPRAYGYTF. The DNA of the CDR3 is TGTGCCAGCAGCACCCCCAGGGCCTATGGCTACACCTTC.

The rearrangement joins TRBV6-1 to TRBJ1-5; D unclear. The CDR3 is made up of 13 amino acids. V lost 6 bases to trimming and J lost 5 bases, with 11 bases between them. Germline V gene sequence: CDR1 MNHNS, CDR2 SASEGT. As DNA, the CDR3 is TGTGCCAGCAGAGGACCGGTGCATCAGCCCCAGCATTTT. This translates into CASRGPVHQPQHF.

The J gene is TRBJ2-5, the V gene TRBV30; the match to TRBD2 covers 9 bases. J lost 5 bases, V lost 4 bases, and 5 bases had no gene match. The germline gives CDR1 GTSNPN, CDR2 SVGIG (reference sequence). This CDR3 has 13 amino acids. The CDR3 is CAWTSGADETQYF. In nucleotides, the CDR3 is TGTGCCTGGACTAGCGGGGCGGACGAGACCCAGTACTTC.

The chain employs TRBV7-8 and TRBJ1-2; TRBD1 is a possible D gene (6 bases). The CDR3 loop spans 13 amino acids. The germline CDR1 and CDR2 sequences are SGHVS and FQNEAQ. Trimming left V 1 base short and J 5 bases short, with 8 bases between. As DNA, the CDR3 is TGTGCCAGCAGCTTAGGGGGGGCTTATGGCTACACCTTC. Amino acids: CASSLGGAYGYTF.

The rearrangement links TRBV6-1 to TRBJ1-5, with a possible D match to TRBD1 (5 bases). The V gene lost 2 bases and the J gene lost 3 bases, with 17 bases spanning the gap. The germline V gene encodes CDR1 MNHNS and CDR2 SASEGT. The CDR3 sequence is 17 residues long. The chain's CDR3 is CASSERGIGWDNQPQHF. CDR3 coding DNA: TGTGCCAGCAGTGAAAGGGGAATCGGGTGGGACAATCAGCCCCAGCATTTT.

V is TRBV5-4 and J is TRBJ1-1; D uncertain. The CDR3 spans 13 residues. Between the trimmed V and J ends, which lost 2 bases and 0 bases, there was a span of 5 bases. In germline, CDR1 is SGHNT, CDR2 YYREEE (reference sequence). The CDR3 region is CASSLQLNTEAFF. The CDR3 DNA reads as TGTGCCAGCAGCTTACAATTGAACACTGAAGCTTTCTTT.

CDR3 nucleotides: TGTGCCAGCAGCTCCCGCACGATAGCGGGGGACTACGAGCAGTACTTC. Translation gives CASSSRTIAGDYEQYF. The chain employs TRBV21-1 and TRBJ2-7; the table calls TRBD2, which could not be checked here. TRBV21-1 is deemed a pseudogene. The CDR3 totals 16 residues.

This rearrangement joins TRBV7-2 to TRBJ1-4; TRBD1 matches at 7 bases. Germline CDR1 and CDR2: SGHTA and FQGNSA. Trimming cost V 5 bases and J 6 bases; bases outside gene matches: 9. This CDR3 region has 15 residues. CDR3 region: CASSTPGTVDEKLFF. Here the CDR3 DNA reads TGTGCCAGCAGCACACCCGGGACAGTAGATGAAAAACTGTTTTTT.

In DNA form, the CDR3 reads TGCAGTGCTCAGGGATCCTACGAGCAGTACTTC. Protein product: CSAQGSYEQYF. The chain recombines TRBV20-1 with TRBJ2-7; perhaps TRBD1 as D (5 bases). The CDR3 length is 11 residues. V was pared by 5 bases and J by 1 base, with 6 bases between. Per germline, CDR1 DFQATT and CDR2 SNEGSKA (reference sequence).

The CDR3: CASTTPGGPSNYGYTF. The CDR3 DNA reads as TGTGCCAGCACCACCCCCGGAGGGCCATCCAACTATGGCTACACCTTC. This chain connects TRBV28 to TRBJ1-2; D gene ambiguous. V was clipped by 7 bases and J by 2 bases, with 20 bases between them. Germline loops: CDR1 MDHEN, CDR2 SYDVKM. This CDR3 is built from 16 residues.

The chain carries TRBV5-1 and TRBJ2-2; perhaps TRBD1 as D (5 bases). CDR3 size: 13 residues. The V gene lost 2 bases and the J gene lost 7 bases, with 9 bases spanning the gap. Looked up from germline, CDR1 is SGHRS and CDR2 is YFSETQ. In DNA form, the CDR3 reads TGCGCCAGCAGCTTCCAGGGCTACGGGGAGCTGTTTTTT. Its translation: CASSFQGYGELFF.

The chain is built from TRBV27 and TRBJ1-5; 9 bases align to TRBD1. Losses at the gene ends were 0 bases for V and 2 bases for J; bases not matched to a gene: 8. Germline values: CDR1 MNHEY, CDR2 SMNVEV (reference sequence). This CDR3 is 18 amino acids long. The chain's CDR3 is CASSLSGQGPKGNQPQHF. CDR3 DNA sequence: TGTGCCAGCAGTTTATCGGGACAGGGACCTAAAGGCAATCAGCCCCAGCATTTT.

V and J are TRBV5-5 and TRBJ2-3, with 15 bases fitting TRBD2. The CDR3 length is 16 residues. V lost 0 bases to trimming and J lost 4 bases; unmatched junction nucleotides: 0. Germline V gives CDR1 SGHKS, CDR2 YYEKEE (reference sequence). The CDR3 loop is CASSLGTSGGADTQYF. In DNA, the CDR3 is TGTGCCAGCAGCTTGGGGACTAGCGGGGGGGCAGATACGCAGTATTTT. The variable domain in full, completed from reference TRBV5-5 and TRBJ2-3, reads DAGVTQSPTHLIKTRGQQVTLRCSPISGHKSVSWYQQVLGQGPQFIFQYYEKEERGRGNFPDRFSARQFPNYSSELNVNALLLGDSALYLCASSLGTSGGADTQYFGPGTRLTVL.

This chain uses TRBV5-1 with TRBJ2-7; 10 bases align to TRBD1. This CDR3 is built from 15 residues. The trim removed 3 bases at V and 5 bases at J, leaving 8 bases unmatched. The V gene's germline CDR1 is SGHRS and CDR2 YFSETQ. The CDR3 nucleotides are TGCGCCAGCAGCTCCCGGACAGGGGGTTACGACGAGCAGTACTTC. Translated, it gives CASSSRTGGYDEQYF.

CDR3 sequence reads: CASRYGQGTSYEQYF. In DNA, the CDR3 is TGCGCCAGCAGGTATGGACAGGGGACCTCCTACGAGCAGTACTTC. The chain couples TRBV10-2 to TRBJ2-7, with 9 bases that match TRBD1. Losses at the gene ends were 6 bases for V and 0 bases for J; bases not matched to a gene: 6. The germline gives CDR1 WSHSY, CDR2 SAAADI. The CDR3 is 15 amino acids.